The 17 T cell receptor beta chains below come from one sample, sequenced in a study of blood T cell repertoires in COVID-19. Generated by immunoSEQ multiplex PCR, the TCRdb table keeps only in-frame clones and is missing some. The repertoire holds 150,000 to 200,000 clones, with 83% as singletons. Material for sequencing was PBMCs or T cells enriched from blood (not recorded which). These receptors all come from a woman in her fifties or sixties in a cohort exposed to, infected with or recovered from COVID-19 (not recorded which).

The chain carries TRBV13 and TRBJ2-1; TRBD1 matches at 7 bases. The CDR3 runs 14 residues. Unmatched junction bases numbered 3, after V lost 5 bases and J lost 2 bases. Germline V lookup: CDR1 PRHDT, CDR2 FYEKMQ (reference sequence). CDR3 sequence: CASSTGAPYNEQFF. For the CDR3, the DNA is TGTGCCAGCAGCACAGGGGCCCCCTACAATGAGCAGTTCTTC. Full variable domain (rest looked up from reference TRBV13 and TRBJ2-1): AAGVIQSPRHLIKEKRETATLKCYPIPRHDTVYWYQQGPGQDPQFLISFYEKMQSDKGSIPDRFSAQQFSDYHSELNMSSLELGDSALYFCASSTGAPYNEQFFGPGTRLTVL.

The chain joins TRBV5-1 to TRBJ2-1; possibly TRBD2 for D (6 bases). CDR1 SGHRS and CDR2 YFSETQ come from the germline V gene. There are 17 residues in the CDR3. The V end was cut by 2 bases, the J end by 2 bases, with 17 bases between. This CDR3 is CASSFTGSQRAYNEQFF. The CDR3 DNA sequence: TGCGCCAGCAGCTTCACAGGTAGCCAGCGGGCCTACAATGAGCAGTTCTTC.

The chain combines TRBV30 with TRBJ2-2; 10 nucleotides align to TRBD1. The CDR3 covers 16 residues. Germline V gives CDR1 GTSNPN, CDR2 SVGIG (reference sequence). V trimming: 1 base; J trimming: 6 bases; junction bases outside the gene matches: 8. This chain's CDR3 is CAWSAPGTGEAGELFF. The CDR3 region has the DNA TGTGCCTGGAGTGCCCCCGGGACAGGGGAGGCCGGGGAGCTGTTTTTT. The full variable domain, its missing parts supplied by reference TRBV30 and TRBJ2-2, is SQTIHQWPATLVQPVGSPLSLECTVEGTSNPNLYWYRQAAGRGLQLLFYSVGIGQISSEVPQNLSASRPQDRQFILSSKKLLLSDSGFYLCAWSAPGTGEAGELFFGEGSRLTVL.

The rearrangement uses TRBV9 and TRBJ1-6; TRBD1 matches 7 bases. Germline V gives CDR1 SGDLS, CDR2 YYNGEE. Unmatched junction bases numbered 10, after V lost 3 bases and J lost 7 bases. The CDR3 is 16 residues long. The CDR3 nucleotides are TGTGCCAGCAGCGCATCACCGGGACAGCTGAATTCACCCCTCCACTTT. The encoded protein is CASSASPGQLNSPLHF.

This clone was seen once. The V call is TRBV4-3, the J call TRBJ2-5; tentatively, D is TRBD2 (6 bases). The V gene lost 1 base and the J gene lost 3 bases, with 9 bases spanning the gap. The CDR3 length is 14 residues. Germline V gene data show CDR1 as LGHNA and CDR2 as YSLEER. CDR3 sequence (DNA): TGCGCCAGCAGCCAAGGACTAGTAGAAGAGACCCAGTACTTC. Translated, it gives CASSQGLVEETQYF.

The V and J genes are TRBV4-2 and TRBJ1-1; D is possibly TRBD1 (6 bases). This CDR3 has 14 amino acids. With 4 bases removed from V and 1 base from J, the gap between germline ends came to 10 bases. The germline CDR1 and CDR2 sequences are LGHNA and YNFKEQ. DNA of the CDR3: TGTGCCAGCAGCCCACACAGGGCGAACACTGAAGCTTTCTTT. Its protein is CASSPHRANTEAFF.

The J gene is TRBJ2-1, the V gene TRBV19, with TRBD2 matching 8 bases. CDR3 size: 17 residues. The junction had 10 bases not matched to a gene; V was cut back by 6 bases and J by 0 bases. CDR1 and CDR2 from the germline V gene are LNHDA and SQIVND (reference sequence). CDR3 loop: CASSLRLAGHSYNEQFF. In DNA, the CDR3 is TGTGCCAGTAGCTTAAGGTTAGCGGGACACTCCTACAATGAGCAGTTCTTC.

This sequence joins TRBV11-3 and TRBJ2-7; the match to TRBD1 covers 7 bases. Germline values: CDR1 SGHNT, CDR2 YENEEA. With 1 base clipped from V and 3 bases from J, the junction kept 6 bases outside the gene matches. This CDR3 has 15 amino acids. CDR3 in DNA: TGTGCCAGCAGCTTAGGAGGGGGCGGATACTACGAGCAGTACTTC. This codes for CASSLGGGGYYEQYF.

J is TRBJ1-2 and V is TRBV3-1 (or the pseudogene TRBV3-2), with TRBD1 matching over 12 bases. The V and J ends lost 4 bases and 8 bases, in that order; junction bases with no gene match: 5. The germline V gene has CDR1 LGHDT and CDR2 YNNKEL (reference sequence). CDR3 length: 14 amino acids. The CDR3 loop is CASSPGTGGEGYTF. CDR3 in DNA: TGTGCCAGCAGCCCTGGGACAGGGGGCGAGGGCTACACCTTC.

CDR3 sequence: CASGLRGGYEQYF. The CDR3 coding sequence is TGTGCCAGCGGATTGCGGGGGGGTTACGAGCAGTACTTC. The V call is TRBV5-4, the J call TRBJ2-7; 9 bases map to TRBD2. The CDR3 loop spans 13 amino acids. V lost 7 bases and J lost 4; bases outside the gene matches: 6. CDR1 is SGHNT and CDR2 is YYREEE in the germline V gene (reference sequence).

This rearrangement joins TRBV5-1 to TRBJ2-7; 12 bases agree with TRBD2. Per the germline V gene, CDR1 is SGHRS and CDR2 is YFSETQ. The length of the CDR3 is 16 residues. The V and J ends lost 4 bases and 2 bases, in that order; junction bases with no gene match: 7. CDR3 residues: CASSAQTSGGTYEQYF. CDR3 nucleotides: TGCGCCAGCAGCGCTCAAACTAGCGGGGGGACCTACGAGCAGTACTTC.

The V gene is TRBV27, the J gene TRBJ2-2; 7 bases fit TRBD1. V shed 5 bases and J 5 bases; nucleotides not matched to a gene: 5. The CDR3 is 14 amino acids. In germline, CDR1 is MNHEY, CDR2 SMNVEV (reference sequence). The CDR3 spells CASSIYRGTGELFF. Here the CDR3 DNA reads TGTGCCAGCAGTATATACAGGGGTACCGGGGAGCTGTTTTTT.

DNA of the CDR3: TGTGCCAGCAGTCCGCCGGGACTAGCGACAGATACGCAGTATTTT. This encodes CASSPPGLATDTQYF. The chain couples TRBV28 to TRBJ2-3; 10 bases match TRBD2. J was trimmed by 3 bases and V by 5 bases; bases with no gene match: 5. In germline, CDR1 is MDHEN, CDR2 SYDVKM. This CDR3 has 15 residues.

V usage is TRBV9 and J usage is TRBJ1-2; D is undetermined. This CDR3 is built from 11 residues. The V gene lost 4 bases and the J gene lost 6 bases, with 7 bases spanning the gap. CDR1 and CDR2 from the germline V gene are SGDLS and YYNGEE. Written as DNA, the CDR3 is TGTGCCAGCAGCCTGACACATGGCTACACCTTC. Its protein product is CASSLTHGYTF.

This clone was counted between two and nine times. V usage is TRBV11-3 and J usage is TRBJ1-6; a possible D gene is TRBD1 (6 bases). This CDR3 is 14 amino acids long. The germline CDR1 and CDR2 sequences are SGHNT and YENEEA. Between the trimmed V and J ends, which lost 5 bases and 6 bases, there was a span of 11 bases. The CDR3 DNA reads TGTGCCAGCAGCACAGGGTTACCTAATTCACCCCTCCACTTT. This codes for CASSTGLPNSPLHF.

In DNA, the CDR3 is TGCGCCAGCAGCTTGGTGACTAGCGGGAGTACCACAGATACGCAGTATTTT. This translates into CASSLVTSGSTTDTQYF. The gene calls are TRBV5-1 and TRBJ2-3; TRBD2 agrees at 12 bases. Trimming removed 0 bases from V and 2 bases from J; junction bases left unmatched: 4. The CDR3 has 17 residues. Germline values: CDR1 SGHRS, CDR2 YFSETQ.

The chain is built from TRBV28 and TRBJ1-4; D perhaps matches TRBD1 (5 bases). Trimming pared 3 bases from V and 8 bases from J, leaving 16 bases between. Per germline, CDR1 MDHEN and CDR2 SYDVKM. The CDR3 is 15 residues long. CDR3 in DNA: TGTGCCAGCAGTTTTGGTAGAAGGGGTGAGGAAAAACTGTTTTTT. It is translated as CASSFGRRGEEKLFF.